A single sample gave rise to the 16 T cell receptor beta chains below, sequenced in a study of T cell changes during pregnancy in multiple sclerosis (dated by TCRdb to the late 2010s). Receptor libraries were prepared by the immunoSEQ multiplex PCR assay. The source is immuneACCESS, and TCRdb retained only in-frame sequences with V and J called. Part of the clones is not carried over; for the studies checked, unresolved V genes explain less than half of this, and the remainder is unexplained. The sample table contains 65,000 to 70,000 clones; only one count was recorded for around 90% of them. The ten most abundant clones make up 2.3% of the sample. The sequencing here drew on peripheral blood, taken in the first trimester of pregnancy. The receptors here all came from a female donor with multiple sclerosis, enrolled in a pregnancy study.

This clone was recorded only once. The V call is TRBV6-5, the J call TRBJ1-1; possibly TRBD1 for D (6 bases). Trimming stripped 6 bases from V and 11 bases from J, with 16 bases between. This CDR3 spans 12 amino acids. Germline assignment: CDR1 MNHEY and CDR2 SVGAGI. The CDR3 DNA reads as TGTGCCAGCAGCCTCAGGGGAGCGAGGGCTTTCTTT. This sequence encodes CASSLRGARAFF.

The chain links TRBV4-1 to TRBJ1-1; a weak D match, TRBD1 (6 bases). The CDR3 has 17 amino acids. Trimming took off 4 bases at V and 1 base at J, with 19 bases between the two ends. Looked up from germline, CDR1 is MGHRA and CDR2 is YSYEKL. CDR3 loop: CASSPTSQGSKNTEAFF. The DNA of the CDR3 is TGCGCCAGCAGCCCCACTTCACAGGGTTCTAAGAACACTGAAGCTTTCTTT.

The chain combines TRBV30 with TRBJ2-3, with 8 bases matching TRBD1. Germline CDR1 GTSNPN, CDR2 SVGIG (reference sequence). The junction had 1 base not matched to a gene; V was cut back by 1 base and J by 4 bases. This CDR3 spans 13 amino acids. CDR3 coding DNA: TGTGCCTGGAGTGCGACAGGGGCAGATACGCAGTATTTT. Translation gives CAWSATGADTQYF.

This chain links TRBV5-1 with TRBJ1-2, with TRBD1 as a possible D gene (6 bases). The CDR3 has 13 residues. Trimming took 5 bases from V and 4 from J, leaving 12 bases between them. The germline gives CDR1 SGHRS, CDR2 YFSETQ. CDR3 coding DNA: TGCGCCAGCAGTCAGAAGACAGGCTATGGCTACACCTTC. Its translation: CASSQKTGYGYTF.

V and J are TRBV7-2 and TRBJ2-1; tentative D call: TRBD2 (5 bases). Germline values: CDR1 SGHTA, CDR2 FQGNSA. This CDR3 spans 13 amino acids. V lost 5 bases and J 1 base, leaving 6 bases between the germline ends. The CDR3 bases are TGTGCCAGCAGCCGGGGTTCCTACAATGAGCAGTTCTTC. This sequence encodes CASSRGSYNEQFF.

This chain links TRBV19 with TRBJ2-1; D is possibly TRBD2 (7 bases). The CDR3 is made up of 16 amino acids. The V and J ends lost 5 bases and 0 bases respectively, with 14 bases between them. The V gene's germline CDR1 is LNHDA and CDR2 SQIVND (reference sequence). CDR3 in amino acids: CASSGRGGSSYNEQFF. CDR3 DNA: TGTGCCAGTAGTGGGAGGGGGGGAAGCTCCTACAATGAGCAGTTCTTC.

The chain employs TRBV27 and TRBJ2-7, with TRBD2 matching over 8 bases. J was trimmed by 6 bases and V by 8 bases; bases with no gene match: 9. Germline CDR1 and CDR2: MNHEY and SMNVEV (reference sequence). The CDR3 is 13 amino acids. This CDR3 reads CASSRGGGGEQYF. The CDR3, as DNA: TGTGCCAGCTCCCGGGGGGGCGGCGGCGAGCAGTACTTC.

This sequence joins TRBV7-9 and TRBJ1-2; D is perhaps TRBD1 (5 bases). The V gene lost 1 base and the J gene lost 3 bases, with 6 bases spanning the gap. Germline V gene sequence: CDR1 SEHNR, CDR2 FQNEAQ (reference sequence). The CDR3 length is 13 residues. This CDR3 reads CASSLETDYGYTF. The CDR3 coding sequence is TGTGCCAGCAGCTTAGAGACAGACTATGGCTACACCTTC.

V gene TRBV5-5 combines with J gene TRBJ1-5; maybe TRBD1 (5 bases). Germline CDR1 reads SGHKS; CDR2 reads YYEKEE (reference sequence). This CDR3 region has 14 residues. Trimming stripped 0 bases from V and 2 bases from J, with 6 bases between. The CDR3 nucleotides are TGTGCCAGCAGCTTGGGGGGGGGCAATCAGCCCCAGCATTTT. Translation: CASSLGGGNQPQHF. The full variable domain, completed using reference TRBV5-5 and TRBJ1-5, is DAGVTQSPTHLIKTRGQQVTLRCSPISGHKSVSWYQQVLGQGPQFIFQYYEKEERGRGNFPDRFSARQFPNYSSELNVNALLLGDSALYLCASSLGGGNQPQHFGDGTRLSIL.

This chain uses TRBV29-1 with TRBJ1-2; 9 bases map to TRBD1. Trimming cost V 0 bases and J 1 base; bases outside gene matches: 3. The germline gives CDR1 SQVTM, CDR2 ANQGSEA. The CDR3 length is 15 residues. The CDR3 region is CSVEDRQGDNYGYTF. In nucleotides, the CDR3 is TGCAGCGTTGAAGATCGACAGGGGGATAACTATGGCTACACCTTC. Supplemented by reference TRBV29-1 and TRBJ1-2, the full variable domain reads SAVISQKPSRDICQRGTSLTIQCQVDSQVTMMFWYRQQPGQSLTLIATANQGSEATYESGFVIDKFPISRPNLTFSTLTVSNMSPEDSSIYLCSVEDRQGDNYGYTFGSGTRLTVV.

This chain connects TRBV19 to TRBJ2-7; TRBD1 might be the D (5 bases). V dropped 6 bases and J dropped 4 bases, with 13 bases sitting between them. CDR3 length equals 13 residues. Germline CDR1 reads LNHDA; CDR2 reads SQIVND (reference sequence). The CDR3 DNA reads TGTGCCAGTAGCTCCAGGGTGGGGTACGAGCAGTACTTC. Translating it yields CASSSRVGYEQYF.

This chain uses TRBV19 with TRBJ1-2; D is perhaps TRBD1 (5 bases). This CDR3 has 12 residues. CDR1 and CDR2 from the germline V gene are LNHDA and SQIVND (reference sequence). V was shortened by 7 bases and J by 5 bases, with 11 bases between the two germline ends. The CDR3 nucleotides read TGTGCCAGTACCCATCGGGGGTATGGCTACACCTTC. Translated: CASTHRGYGYTF.

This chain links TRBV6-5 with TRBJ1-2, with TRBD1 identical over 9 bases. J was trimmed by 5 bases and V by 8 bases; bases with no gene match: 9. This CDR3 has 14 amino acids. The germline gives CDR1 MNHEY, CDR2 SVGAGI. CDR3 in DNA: TGTGCCAGCTCTAGGGGACAGGGCGTATATGGCTACACCTTC. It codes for CASSRGQGVYGYTF.

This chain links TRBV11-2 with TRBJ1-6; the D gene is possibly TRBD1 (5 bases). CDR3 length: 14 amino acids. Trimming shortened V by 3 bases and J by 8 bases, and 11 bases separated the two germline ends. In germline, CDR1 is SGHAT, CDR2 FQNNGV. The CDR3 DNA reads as TGTGCCAGCAGCTTCCGGGGGTTTGATTCACCCCTCCACTTT. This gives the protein CASSFRGFDSPLHF.

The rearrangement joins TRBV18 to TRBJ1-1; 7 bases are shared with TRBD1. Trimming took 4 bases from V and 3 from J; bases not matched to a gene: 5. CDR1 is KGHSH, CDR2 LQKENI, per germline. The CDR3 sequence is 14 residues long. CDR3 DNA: TGTGCCAGCTCACGACAGGGCGGGGACACTGAAGCTTTCTTT. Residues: CASSRQGGDTEAFF.

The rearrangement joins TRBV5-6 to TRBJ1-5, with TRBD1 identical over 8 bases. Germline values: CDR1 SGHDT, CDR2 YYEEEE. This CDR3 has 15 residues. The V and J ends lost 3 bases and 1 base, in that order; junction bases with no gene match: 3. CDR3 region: CASSSTGVSNQPQHF. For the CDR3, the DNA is TGTGCCAGCAGCTCGACAGGGGTGAGCAATCAGCCCCAGCATTTT.